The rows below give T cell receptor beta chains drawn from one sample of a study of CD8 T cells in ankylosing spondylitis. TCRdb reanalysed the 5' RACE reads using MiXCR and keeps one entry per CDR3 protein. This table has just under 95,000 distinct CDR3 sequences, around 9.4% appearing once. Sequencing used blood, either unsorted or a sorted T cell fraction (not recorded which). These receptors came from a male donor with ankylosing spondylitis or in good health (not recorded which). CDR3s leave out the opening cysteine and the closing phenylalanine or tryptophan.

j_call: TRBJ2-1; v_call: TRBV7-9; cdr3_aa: ASSLKGQEREQF
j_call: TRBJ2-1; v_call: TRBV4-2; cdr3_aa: ASSQAWQGANEQF
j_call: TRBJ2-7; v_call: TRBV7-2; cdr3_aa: ASSSAYEQY
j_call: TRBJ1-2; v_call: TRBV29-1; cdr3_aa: SVDYPGGEGYT
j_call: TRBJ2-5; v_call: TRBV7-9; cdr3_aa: ASSLAEGQN
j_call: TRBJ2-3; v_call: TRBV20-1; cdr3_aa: SARDGDRVIHTQY
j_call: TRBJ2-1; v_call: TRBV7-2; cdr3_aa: ASSLGMSSLRYNEQF
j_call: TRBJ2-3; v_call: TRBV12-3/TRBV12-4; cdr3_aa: ASSLLGRPSTDTQY
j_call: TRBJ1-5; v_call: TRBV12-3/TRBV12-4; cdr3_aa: ASSSRTGGSNQPQH
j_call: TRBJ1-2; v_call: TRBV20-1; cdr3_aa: SSTAGGAGYSGYT
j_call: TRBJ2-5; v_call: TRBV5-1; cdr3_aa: ASSLFADGGGAKTQY
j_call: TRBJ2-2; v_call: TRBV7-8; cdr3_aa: ASSSAGTGTGELF
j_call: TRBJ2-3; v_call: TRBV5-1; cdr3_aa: ASSFGGTSTDTQY
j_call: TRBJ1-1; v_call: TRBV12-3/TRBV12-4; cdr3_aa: ASRGQPEAF
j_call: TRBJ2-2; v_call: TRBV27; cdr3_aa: ASRMWGTGELF
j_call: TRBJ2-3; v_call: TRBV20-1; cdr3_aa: SARWTGVHTQY
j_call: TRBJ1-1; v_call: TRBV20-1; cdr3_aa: SARLTGGTEAF
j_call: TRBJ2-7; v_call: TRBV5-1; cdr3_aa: ASSWSGQGGNEQY
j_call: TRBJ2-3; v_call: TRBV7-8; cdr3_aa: ASRIAGDTDTQY
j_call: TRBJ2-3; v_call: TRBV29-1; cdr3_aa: SVEDFGASGGDTQY
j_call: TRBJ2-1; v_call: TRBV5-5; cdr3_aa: ASSLFTLEGEQF
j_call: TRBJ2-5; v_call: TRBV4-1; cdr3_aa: ASSQLGLASREIQY
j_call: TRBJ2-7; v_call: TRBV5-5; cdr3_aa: ASSGRDRSYEQY
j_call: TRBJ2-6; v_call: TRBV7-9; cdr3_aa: ASSQVSGANVLT
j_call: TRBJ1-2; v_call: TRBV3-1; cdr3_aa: ASSQVAGAYGYT
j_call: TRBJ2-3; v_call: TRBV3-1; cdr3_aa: ASSPTLTTDTQY
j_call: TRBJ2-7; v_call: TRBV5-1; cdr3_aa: ASSLGQIPSDGQY
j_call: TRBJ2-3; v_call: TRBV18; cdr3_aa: ASSFGTSGVTDTQY
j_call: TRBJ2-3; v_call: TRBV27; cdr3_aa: ASSLDISSTDTQY
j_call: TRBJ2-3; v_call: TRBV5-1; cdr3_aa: ASSLSGGVVDTQY
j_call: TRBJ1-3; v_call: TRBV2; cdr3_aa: ASTEFGKGNTIY